Here is one TCR beta chain with its context. The sample belongs to a study of blood T cell repertoires in COVID-19. The junction had 6 bases not matched to a gene; V was cut back by 5 bases and J by 4 bases. Per the germline V gene, CDR1 is LNHDA and CDR2 is SQIVND (reference sequence). The CDR3 is made up of 14 amino acids. Method: immunoSEQ multiplex PCR; TCRdb's copy keeps in-frame clones and lacks some. The top ten clones hold around 8.8% of a sample with 270,000 or so clones, 86% of them seen once. This clonotype originated in a man in his forties or fifties with active or convalescent COVID-19. Sequencing used peripheral blood. The rearrangement uses TRBV19 and TRBJ1-2; 8 bases line up with TRBD1. CDR3 protein: CASSGGQGLYGYTF. DNA for the CDR3: TGTGCCAGTAGTGGCGGACAGGGACTCTATGGCTACACCTTC.